Presented here are 3 T cell receptor beta chains from one specimen sequenced in a study of chemoradiotherapy in HPV16-positive cancers. The method was immunoSEQ multiplex PCR; TCRdb's version includes in-frame clones alone and lacks a portion of them. The sample contains about 29,000 clones, 91% of which appear only once. Sequencing used blood, obtained from a patient who underwent chemoradiotherapy. The receptors originated from a human donor with HPV-associated anogenital cancer.

The chain recombines TRBV7-2 with TRBJ2-2; TRBD2 agrees at 13 bases. Trimming cost V 4 bases and J 7 bases; bases outside gene matches: 6. From germline, CDR1 is SGHTA and CDR2 FQGNSA. The CDR3 is made up of 16 amino acids. DNA for the CDR3: TGTGCCAGCAGCTCAGGACTAGCGGGGGCTCGCGGGGAGCTGTTTTTT. Translating it yields CASSSGLAGARGELFF. The complete variable domain, with remaining parts taken from reference TRBV7-2 and TRBJ2-2, reads GAGVSQSPSNKVTEKGKDVELRCDPISGHTALYWYRQSLGQGLEFLIYFQGNSAPDKSGLPSDRFSAERTGGSVSTLTIQRTQQEDSAVYLCASSSGLAGARGELFFGEGSRLTVL.

This chain joins TRBV11-3 and TRBJ2-2; 8 nucleotides align to TRBD1. The V gene end was trimmed by 5 bases and the J gene end by 4 bases; junction bases not matched to a gene: 3. Germline V gene sequence: CDR1 SGHNT, CDR2 YENEEA. The CDR3 length is 14 residues. The CDR3 loop reads CASSPGQGTGELFF. Written as DNA, the CDR3 is TGTGCCAGCAGCCCCGGACAGGGCACCGGGGAGCTGTTTTTT.

The DNA of the CDR3 is TGTGCCAGCAGCTTTGACCTAGGGGGCTACACCTTC. It encodes CASSFDLGGYTF. The rearrangement uses TRBV7-2 and TRBJ1-2, with no clear D. Germline values: CDR1 SGHTA, CDR2 FQGNSA. The ends were cut back, 3 bases at V and 8 bases at J, with 10 bases in the middle. The CDR3 consists of 12 residues.